A selection of T cell receptor beta chains follows, all from one sample in a study of cytomegalovirus exposure and HLA in healthy donors. TCRdb's table, derived via immunoSEQ multiplex PCR, lists solely in-frame clones and lacks some. This table lists roughly 30,000 clones. Sequencing was performed on PBMCs. The receptors here all came from a woman in her thirties or forties in good health and CMV-seropositive. Each CDR3 is given with its conserved first and last residue. The D gene is left open where the match is weak.

V gene	J gene	D gene	CDR3 protein	CDR3 DNA
TRBV6-5	TRBJ1-1	TRBD1	CASSRQGALTEAFF	TGTGCCAGCTCGAGACAGGGGGCCTTGACTGAAGCTTTCTTT
TRBV6-5	TRBJ1-4	TRBD1	CASRRQGAGEKLFF	TGTGCCAGCAGGAGACAGGGGGCGGGAGAAAAACTGTTTTTT
TRBV5-1	TRBJ2-7	-	CASSTRGADEQYF	TGCGCCAGCAGCACCCGGGGGGCGGACGAGCAGTACTTC
TRBV5-6	TRBJ1-1	TRBD1	CASSQDRDTEAFF	TGTGCCAGCAGCCAGGACAGGGACACTGAAGCTTTCTTT
TRBV9	TRBJ2-1	TRBD2	CASSLRTSGRYNEQFF	TGTGCCAGCAGCCTCCGGACTAGCGGGAGGTACAATGAGCAGTTCTTC
TRBV9	TRBJ1-3	-	CASSSSRSGLRNTIYF	TGTGCCAGCAGCTCCAGCCGGTCGGGGTTAAGAAACACCATATATTTT
TRBV29-1	TRBJ2-7	TRBD1	CSVRGQGQRVYEQYF	TGCAGCGTTAGGGGACAGGGACAGCGAGTCTACGAGCAGTACTTC
TRBV7-2	TRBJ2-1	TRBD2	CASSPLAGGRYEQFF	TGTGCCAGCAGCCCCTTAGCGGGAGGGCGCTATGAGCAGTTCTTC
TRBV29-1	TRBJ2-7	TRBD1	CSVGDRHYEQYF	TGCAGCGTTGGGGACAGACACTACGAGCAGTACTTC
TRBV5-5	TRBJ2-7	TRBD1	CASSPGQGAYEQYF	TGTGCCAGCAGTCCGGGACAGGGGGCCTACGAGCAGTACTTC
TRBV4-3	TRBJ1-4	TRBD1	CASSQVDREEKLFF	TGCGCCAGCAGCCAGGTAGACAGGGAGGAAAAACTGTTTTTT
TRBV15	TRBJ2-7	TRBD2	CATSVAGAGEQYF	TGTGCCACCAGTGTAGCGGGAGCGGGTGAGCAGTACTTC
TRBV9	TRBJ2-1	TRBD2	CASSSGTSGAEQFF	TGTGCCAGCAGCTCCGGGACTAGCGGGGCTGAGCAGTTCTTC
TRBV27	TRBJ2-7	-	CASSLSSGVLPYEQYF	TGTGCCAGCAGTTTATCCTCAGGTGTCCTCCCCTACGAGCAGTACTTC
TRBV9	TRBJ1-3	-	CASSPGEGTIYF	TGTGCCAGCAGCCCAGGGGAAGGCACCATATATTTT
TRBV5-4	TRBJ2-5	TRBD2	CASSFSGSQETQYF	TGTGCCAGCAGTTTTAGCGGGAGCCAAGAGACCCAGTACTTC
TRBV29-1	TRBJ2-7	TRBD2	CSVAGGSSYEQYF	TGCAGCGTGGCGGGAGGCAGCTCCTACGAGCAGTACTTC
TRBV5-8	TRBJ1-2	TRBD1	CASSLVGGGLPNYGYTF	TGTGCCAGCAGCTTGGTAGGAGGGGGCTTACCTAACTATGGCTACACCTTC
TRBV10-2	TRBJ2-3	-	CASKPGGDTDTQYF	TGCGCCAGCAAGCCCGGCGGGGACACAGATACGCAGTATTTT
TRBV9	TRBJ2-1	-	CASSVGPPKITPDNEQFF	TGTGCCAGCAGCGTTGGGCCTCCAAAGATAACACCCGACAATGAGCAGTTCTTC
TRBV18	TRBJ2-2	TRBD1	CASSPFGQGYDTGELFF	TGTGCCAGCTCACCGTTCGGACAGGGGTATGACACCGGGGAGCTGTTTTTT
TRBV18	TRBJ1-1	-	CASSSQGWGSRDTEAFF	TGTGCCAGCTCATCCCAGGGTTGGGGTAGTCGGGACACTGAAGCTTTCTTT
TRBV30	TRBJ1-3	-	CAWMLSSGNTIYF	TGTGCCTGGATGCTGAGCTCTGGAAACACCATATATTTT
TRBV4-1	TRBJ2-7	TRBD1	CASSHTMIRQGEVYEQYF	TGCGCCAGCAGCCACACCATGATTAGACAGGGAGAAGTTTACGAGCAGTACTTC
TRBV28	TRBJ1-5	-	CASSLAGGGNQPQHF	TGTGCCAGCAGTTTGGCCGGGGGAGGCAATCAGCCCCAGCATTTT
TRBV30	TRBJ1-3	-	CAWSTGIGNTIYF	TGTGCCTGGTCGACAGGTATTGGAAACACCATATATTTT
TRBV14	TRBJ1-2	-	CASSRVVGLGGGYTF	TGTGCCAGCAGCCGAGTGGTGGGACTCGGTGGGGGCTACACCTTC
TRBV5-4	TRBJ2-1	TRBD2	CASSWGLAGGYNEQFF	TGTGCCAGCAGCTGGGGACTAGCGGGAGGTTACAATGAGCAGTTCTTC
TRBV27	TRBJ1-1	-	CASRTFLKTGNLMNTEAFF	TGTGCCAGCAGGACCTTTCTAAAAACAGGAAACCTCATGAACACTGAAGCTTTCTTT
TRBV13	TRBJ1-4	-	CASSWRGAGEKLFF	TGTGCCAGCAGCTGGAGGGGCGCCGGGGAAAAACTGTTTTTT
TRBV5-6	TRBJ2-3	-	CASSFAITSTDTQYF	TGTGCCAGCAGCTTCGCTATTACTAGCACAGATACGCAGTATTTT
TRBV18	TRBJ1-5	-	CASSPLGRLNQPQHF	TGTGCCAGCTCACCCCTAGGGAGGCTGAATCAGCCCCAGCATTTT
TRBV5-1	TRBJ2-7	-	CASSLVARSSYEQYF	TGCGCCAGCAGCTTGGTAGCCCGGAGCTCCTACGAGCAGTACTTC
TRBV7-2	TRBJ1-5	TRBD1	CASSYNFRGLNQPQHF	TGTGCCAGCAGCTATAATTTCAGGGGGCTAAATCAGCCCCAGCATTTT
TRBV28	TRBJ2-7	-	CASEEAAGYEQYF	TGTGCCAGTGAGGAGGCGGCGGGCTACGAGCAGTACTTC
TRBV5-5	TRBJ2-7	TRBD2	CASSFFSGPATEQYF	TGTGCCAGCAGCTTCTTTAGCGGGCCCGCCACCGAGCAGTACTTC
TRBV18	TRBJ2-2	-	CASSLGGAGELFF	TGTGCCAGCTCACTGGGAGGCGCCGGGGAGCTGTTTTTT
TRBV29-1	TRBJ2-2	TRBD1	CSVLPRDRAITGELFF	TGCAGCGTCCTACCGCGGGACAGGGCCATCACCGGGGAGCTGTTTTTT
TRBV30	TRBJ2-2	TRBD2	CAWSVPGLALTGELFF	TGTGCCTGGAGTGTACCGGGACTAGCGCTCACCGGGGAGCTGTTTTTT
TRBV11-2	TRBJ2-7	-	CASSSARVQYF	TGTGCCAGCAGCTCCGCCCGAGTGCAGTACTTC
TRBV14	TRBJ1-2	-	CASSRSQAYGYTF	TGTGCCAGCAGCCGCTCCCAGGCATATGGCTACACCTTC
TRBV19	TRBJ2-7	-	CASSSLLVYEQYF	TGTGCCAGTAGTAGCTTACTAGTTTACGAGCAGTACTTC
TRBV5-1	TRBJ2-7	-	CASSTGSLSEQYF	TGCGCCAGCAGCACAGGGTCCCTCTCAGAGCAGTACTTC
TRBV18	TRBJ1-1	TRBD1	CASSPGQGVRAEAFF	TGTGCCAGCTCACCCGGTCAGGGGGTGAGGGCTGAAGCTTTCTTT